This TCR beta chain was sequenced in a study of blood T cell repertoires in COVID-19. Generated by immunoSEQ multiplex PCR, the TCRdb table keeps only in-frame clones and is missing some. The sample includes around 120,000 clones, over 80% of them seen just once. The source is a woman aged 70-85 years with acute or convalescent COVID-19. Specimen: peripheral blood.

CDR3 in DNA: TGCGCCAGCTTCGGAGCCCGCTCTGGGGCCAACGTCCTGACTTTC. Amino acid sequence: CASFGARSGANVLTF. The V gene is TRBV5-1, the J gene TRBJ2-6; D remains unclear. The V and J ends lost 7 bases and 0 bases respectively, with 11 bases between them. The CDR3 runs 15 residues. CDR1 SGHRS and CDR2 YFSETQ come from the germline V gene.